Listed below are T cell receptor delta chains from one sample, sequenced in a study of human gamma delta and Vdelta1 T cells. Antigens for these TCRs are unknown. TCRdb re-called the PCR reads via CATT. The sample contains 5,500 to 7,500 delta-chain clones, 35% to 45% of which appear only once. Sequencing was done on a sample of Vdelta1 gamma-delta T cells from blood grown in culture (DOT cells). The receptors here all came from a human donor in good health. The CDR3 runs from the conserved cysteine through the conserved F or W. Fields, in order: D gene, clone size, V gene, J gene, CDR3 protein, CDR3 DNA. The D gene is left open where the match is weak. The listing skips clone size in some rows; elsewhere it reads once, few, many or a size class.

D gene: TRDD3; clone size: few; V gene: TRDV1; J gene: TRDJ1; CDR3 protein: CALGDRLLTGGYSDKLIF; CDR3 DNA: TGTGCTCTTGGGGACCGCCTTCTTACTGGGGGATACTCCGATAAACTCATCTTT
D gene: TRDD3; clone size: few; V gene: TRDV1; J gene: TRDJ1; CDR3 protein: CALGDPPFYWGINLYTDKLIF; CDR3 DNA: TGTGCTCTTGGGGATCCCCCTTTTTACTGGGGGATAAACCTGTACACCGATAAACTCATCTTT
D gene: TRDD3; clone size: -; V gene: TRDV1; J gene: TRDJ1; CDR3 protein: CALGTYCPGDTDKLIF; CDR3 DNA: TGTGCTCTTGGGACATACTGTCCTGGGGATACCGACAAACTCATCTTT
D gene: -; clone size: -; V gene: TRDV1; J gene: TRDJ1; CDR3 protein: CALGERRGDQRIKLIF; CDR3 DNA: TGTGCTCTTGGGGAAAGGAGGGGGGACCAGAGGATAAAACTCATCTTT
D gene: TRDD3; clone size: medium-sized; V gene: TRDV1; J gene: TRDJ1; CDR3 protein: CALGELSFGPSKGVWGIREADKLIF; CDR3 DNA: TGTGCTCTTGGGGAACTATCTTTCGGCCCGTCCAAGGGGGTCTGGGGGATACGGGAGGCCGATAAACTCATCTTT
D gene: TRDD3; clone size: -; V gene: TRDV1; J gene: TRDJ1; CDR3 protein: CALGELVIPTLGDTHVSAKLIF; CDR3 DNA: TGTGCTCTTGGGGAACTAGTAATTCCTACACTGGGGGATACGCATGTTAGCGCGAAACTCATCTTT
D gene: TRDD3; clone size: -; V gene: TRDV1; J gene: TRDJ1; CDR3 protein: CALGLSLYWGIPPSYTDKLIF; CDR3 DNA: TGTGCTCTTGGGCTTTCCTTGTACTGGGGGATTCCGCCCTCGTACACCGATAAACTCATCTTT
D gene: -; clone size: few; V gene: TRDV1; J gene: TRDJ1; CDR3 protein: CALGGPYSTLIQESGNTDKLIF; CDR3 DNA: TGTGCTCTTGGGGGCCCTTATTCTACCTTGATACAAGAGAGCGGAAACACCGATAAACTCATCTTT
D gene: -; clone size: few; V gene: TRDV1; J gene: TRDJ1; CDR3 protein: CALGEKYTDKLIF; CDR3 DNA: TGTGCTCTTGGGGAAAAGTACACCGATAAACTCATCTTT
D gene: TRDD3; clone size: -; V gene: TRDV1; J gene: TRDJ1; CDR3 protein: CALGEPVLARPGGYVVTDKLIF; CDR3 DNA: TGTGCTCTTGGGGAACCAGTTCTTGCTAGGCCTGGGGGATACGTGGTCACCGACAAACTCATCTTT
D gene: -; clone size: -; V gene: TRDV1; J gene: TRDJ1; CDR3 protein: CALGERLFSSLGGAPSTDKLIF; CDR3 DNA: TGTGCTCTTGGGGAACGACTCTTTTCCAGCCTGGGAGGGGCCCCCAGCACCGATAAACTCATCTTT
D gene: TRDD3; clone size: -; V gene: TRDV1; J gene: TRDJ1; CDR3 protein: CALGETSSYPYWGIAPFTYTDKLIF; CDR3 DNA: TGTGCTCTTGGGGAAACAAGTTCCTACCCGTACTGGGGGATAGCCCCTTTTACCTACACCGATAAACTCATCTTT
D gene: -; clone size: few; V gene: TRDV1; J gene: TRDJ1; CDR3 protein: CALGVIFLGLPQETDKLIF; CDR3 DNA: TGTGCTCTTGGGGTCATCTTCCTTGGCCTTCCCCAGGAAACCGATAAACTCATCTTT
D gene: TRDD3; clone size: -; V gene: TRDV1; J gene: TRDJ1; CDR3 protein: CALRRPSSVSSYWGIRDTDKLIF; CDR3 DNA: TGTGCTCTTAGGCGGCCTTCTTCTGTAAGTTCGTACTGGGGGATCAGGGACACCGATAAACTCATTTTT
D gene: TRDD3; clone size: -; V gene: TRDV1; J gene: TRDJ1; CDR3 protein: CALGELDKGLEKPGWGYTDKLIF; CDR3 DNA: TGTGCTCTTGGGGAACTAGACAAGGGTTTGGAAAAACCTGGCTGGGGGTACACCGATAAACTCATCTTT
D gene: TRDD3; clone size: -; V gene: TRDV1; J gene: TRDJ1; CDR3 protein: CALGEKSHILPIAWGIRLTDKLIF; CDR3 DNA: TGTGCTCTTGGGGAAAAGTCCCATATCCTTCCAATTGCGTGGGGGATACGTCTTACCGATAAACTCATCTTT
D gene: TRDD3; clone size: -; V gene: TRDV1; J gene: TRDJ1; CDR3 protein: CALGEEPPGGIPDTDKLIF; CDR3 DNA: TGTGCTCTTGGGGAAGAGCCCCCAGGGGGGATACCGGACACCGATAAACTCATCTTT
D gene: -; clone size: -; V gene: TRDV1; J gene: TRDJ1; CDR3 protein: CALGDPRGDTDKLIF; CDR3 DNA: TGTGCTCTTGGGGACCCTAGAGGAGACACCGATAAACTCATCTTT
D gene: TRDD3; clone size: -; V gene: TRDV1; J gene: TRDJ1; CDR3 protein: CALGELHATGGYGTDKLIF; CDR3 DNA: TGTGCTCTTGGGGAACTACACGCTACTGGGGGATACGGCACCGATAAACTCATCTTT
D gene: -; clone size: -; V gene: TRDV1; J gene: TRDJ1; CDR3 protein: CALGALPSEFNTDKLIF; CDR3 DNA: TGTGCTCTTGGGGCTTTGCCTTCCGAGTTTAACACCGATAAACTCATCTTT
D gene: -; clone size: -; V gene: TRDV1; J gene: TRDJ1; CDR3 protein: CALRLQKGYTDKLIF; CDR3 DNA: TGTGCTCTCCGACTTCAAAAGGGTTACACCGATAAACTCATCTTT
D gene: -; clone size: large; V gene: TRDV1; J gene: TRDJ1; CDR3 protein: CALGEVRLPRGPDLYTDKLIF; CDR3 DNA: TGTGCTCTTGGGGAAGTCCGTCTTCCAAGGGGACCTGATTTGTACACCGATAAACTCATCTTT
D gene: TRDD3; clone size: few; V gene: TRDV1; J gene: TRDJ1; CDR3 protein: CALGEPSTLRLGETFYTDKLIF; CDR3 DNA: TGTGCTCTTGGGGAACCCTCTACCCTACGACTGGGGGAGACCTTTTACACCGATAAACTCATCTTT
D gene: TRDD2; clone size: -; V gene: TRDV1; J gene: TRDJ1; CDR3 protein: CALGDGAFLQDGGDRLKLIF; CDR3 DNA: TGTGCTCTTGGGGACGGGGCCTTCCTACAAGACGGAGGGGATCGGCTCAAACTCATCTTT
D gene: -; clone size: -; V gene: TRDV1; J gene: TRDJ1; CDR3 protein: CALGEPLGLPSEPGDTTASDTDKLIF; CDR3 DNA: TGTGCTCTTGGGGAACCTCTCGGCCTTCCTAGTGAGCCGGGGGATACTACCGCGTCGGACACCGATAAACTCATCTTT
D gene: -; clone size: -; V gene: TRDV1; J gene: TRDJ1; CDR3 protein: CALGAGFPYYKLIF; CDR3 DNA: TGTGCTCTTGGGGCCGGTTTCCCTTACTATAAACTCATCTTT
D gene: TRDD3; clone size: few; V gene: TRDV1; J gene: TRDJ1; CDR3 protein: CALGDPYPPTKELGDKTDKLIF; CDR3 DNA: TGTGCTCTTGGGGACCCCTATCCTCCTACCAAGGAACTGGGGGATAAGACCGATAAACTCATCTTT
D gene: -; clone size: -; V gene: TRDV1; J gene: TRDJ1; CDR3 protein: CALGEFRTYKLIF; CDR3 DNA: TGTGCTCTTGGGGAATTCCGAACGTATAAACTCATCTTT
D gene: -; clone size: once; V gene: TRDV1; J gene: TRDJ1; CDR3 protein: CALGAFVAWEFTDKLIF; CDR3 DNA: TGTGCTCTTGGGGCTTTCGTGGCCTGGGAGTTCACCGATAAACTCATCTTT
D gene: TRDD3; clone size: once; V gene: TRDV1; J gene: TRDJ1; CDR3 protein: CALGEIFRPTGGIKVLHTDKLIF; CDR3 DNA: TGTGCTCTTGGGGAAATCTTTCGTCCTACGGGGGGGATAAAGGTTCTTCACACCGATAAACTCATCTTT
D gene: -; clone size: -; V gene: TRDV1; J gene: TRDJ1; CDR3 protein: CALGEWYLRWALTDKLIF; CDR3 DNA: TGTGCTCTTGGGGAATGGTATCTACGTTGGGCGCTGACCGATAAACTCATCTTT
D gene: TRDD3; clone size: -; V gene: TRDV1; J gene: TRDJ1; CDR3 protein: CALGEYATSYWGIRGDKLIF; CDR3 DNA: TGTGCTCTTGGGGAATACGCCACCTCATACTGGGGGATACGTGGCGATAAACTCATCTTT
D gene: -; clone size: -; V gene: TRDV1; J gene: TRDJ1; CDR3 protein: CALGELGKMGHSSDKLIF; CDR3 DNA: TGTGCTCTTGGGGAACTAGGAAAAATGGGACACTCGTCCGATAAACTCATCTTT
D gene: TRDD2; clone size: -; V gene: TRDV1; J gene: TRDJ1; CDR3 protein: CALDFLRGLIF; CDR3 DNA: TGTGCTCTTGACTTCCTACGCGGACTCATCTTT
D gene: TRDD3; clone size: few; V gene: TRDV1; J gene: TRDJ1; CDR3 protein: CALGEAALGDTFVTDKLIF; CDR3 DNA: TGTGCTCTTGGGGAAGCGGCATTGGGGGATACGTTCGTCACCGATAAACTCATCTTT
D gene: TRDD3; clone size: few; V gene: TRDV1; J gene: TRDJ1; CDR3 protein: CALGPSPLPMGDLNKLIF; CDR3 DNA: TGTGCTCTTGGGCCGAGTCCCCTACCAATGGGGGATTTGAATAAACTCATCTTT
D gene: TRDD3; clone size: -; V gene: TRDV1; J gene: TRDJ1; CDR3 protein: CALGENHTGGFSLTDKLIF; CDR3 DNA: TGTGCTCTTGGGGAAAACCATACTGGGGGATTCTCCCTCACCGATAAACTCATCTTT
D gene: TRDD3; clone size: -; V gene: TRDV1; J gene: TRDJ1; CDR3 protein: CALGERLGDTNDKLIF; CDR3 DNA: TGTGCTCTTGGGGAAAGACTGGGGGATACAAACGATAAACTCATCTTT
D gene: TRDD2; clone size: -; V gene: TRDV1; J gene: TRDJ2; CDR3 protein: CALGGLPKVSGRALTAQLFF; CDR3 DNA: TGTGCTCTTGGGGGCCTTCCTAAAGTGAGTGGACGAGCTTTGACAGCACAACTCTTCTTT
D gene: -; clone size: medium-sized; V gene: TRDV1; J gene: TRDJ2; CDR3 protein: CALHRGGSTLTAQLFF; CDR3 DNA: TGTGCTCTCCACCGGGGGGGGTCAACTTTGACAGCACAACTCTTCTTT